These T cell receptor beta chains were read from a single sample in a study of shared clonotypes between healthy human individuals. Only in-frame clones appear in the TCRdb table, and some are missing; sequencing was by immunoSEQ multiplex PCR. The table lists millions of clones, roughly 91% of them singletons. Material for sequencing was naive CD8+ T cells from PBMCs. The receptors were sampled from a man younger than 35 in good health. Some clones in this sample may be carry-over from other donors' samples. Each CDR3 is given with its conserved first and last residue. The D gene is left open where the match is weak. A row's size may be missing; if present it is once, few, many or a size class.

CDR3aa: CASREDRPKNTGELFF
CDR3nt: TGTGCCAGTAGGGAGGACAGGCCAAAGAACACCGGGGAGCTGTTTTTT
j_gene: TRBJ2-2
v_gene: TRBV19
abundance: once
d_gene: TRBD1

CDR3aa: CAISESGMETQYF
CDR3nt: TGTGCCATCAGTGAGTCCGGTATGGAGACCCAGTACTTC
j_gene: TRBJ2-5
v_gene: TRBV10-3
abundance: -
d_gene: -

CDR3aa: CASSYTRDLNTEAFF
CDR3nt: TGTGCCAGCAGTTACACCAGGGACCTGAACACTGAAGCTTTCTTT
j_gene: TRBJ1-1
v_gene: TRBV6-5
abundance: -
d_gene: -

CDR3aa: CASSLKTTTNEKLFF
CDR3nt: TGTGCCAGCAGTCTCAAGACAACAACTAATGAAAAACTGTTTTTT
j_gene: TRBJ1-4
v_gene: TRBV28
abundance: -
d_gene: -

CDR3aa: CAWSVRGFGLAGNTGELFF
CDR3nt: TGTGCCTGGAGTGTACGAGGTTTCGGACTAGCGGGAAACACCGGGGAGCTGTTTTTT
j_gene: TRBJ2-2
v_gene: TRBV30
abundance: once
d_gene: TRBD2

CDR3aa: CASSQLMQGHRYGYTF
CDR3nt: TGTGCCAGCAGCCAATTGATGCAGGGGCATCGCTATGGCTACACCTTC
j_gene: TRBJ1-2
v_gene: TRBV14
abundance: -
d_gene: -

CDR3aa: CASSGTPSEGSYEQYF
CDR3nt: TGCGCCAGCAGCGGAACCCCCAGCGAAGGCTCCTACGAGCAGTACTTC
j_gene: TRBJ2-7
v_gene: TRBV5-1
abundance: -
d_gene: -

CDR3aa: CASSDSVAAYEQFF
CDR3nt: TGTGCCAGCAGTGATTCTGTAGCGGCCTATGAGCAGTTCTTC
j_gene: TRBJ2-1
v_gene: TRBV2
abundance: -
d_gene: -

CDR3aa: CASSQRVGTGVQPQHF
CDR3nt: TGCGCCAGCAGCCAAAGGGTCGGGACAGGGGTTCAGCCCCAGCATTTT
j_gene: TRBJ1-5
v_gene: TRBV4-1
abundance: -
d_gene: TRBD1

CDR3aa: CASSPVGAGDWHEQYF
CDR3nt: TGTGCCAGCAGTCCCGTCGGGGCGGGAGATTGGCACGAGCAGTACTTC
j_gene: TRBJ2-7
v_gene: TRBV28
abundance: -
d_gene: TRBD2

CDR3aa: CASSLFGGNTIYF
CDR3nt: TGTGCCAGCAGTTTATTTGGAGGAAACACCATATATTTT
j_gene: TRBJ1-3
v_gene: TRBV27
abundance: -
d_gene: -

CDR3aa: CASSLGPPGLGSYEQYF
CDR3nt: TGTGCCAGCAGCTTAGGACCCCCGGGACTAGGCTCCTACGAGCAGTACTTC
j_gene: TRBJ2-7
v_gene: TRBV11-3
abundance: once
d_gene: TRBD2

CDR3aa: CASSLTLAGVNEQFF
CDR3nt: TGTGCCAGCAGCTTAACACTAGCGGGAGTCAATGAGCAGTTCTTC
j_gene: TRBJ2-1
v_gene: TRBV7-3
abundance: -
d_gene: TRBD2

CDR3aa: CASIRSGSSYNEQFF
CDR3nt: TGTGCCAGCATTCGTAGCGGCAGCTCCTACAATGAGCAGTTCTTC
j_gene: TRBJ2-1
v_gene: TRBV11-1
abundance: -
d_gene: -

CDR3aa: CASRTDSTSHYEQYF
CDR3nt: TGTGCCAGCAGAACAGACAGCACAAGCCACTACGAGCAGTACTTC
j_gene: TRBJ2-7
v_gene: TRBV28
abundance: -
d_gene: -

CDR3aa: CASSSREGGQAFF
CDR3nt: TGTGCCAGCAGCTCTCGGGAGGGGGGTCAAGCTTTCTTT
j_gene: TRBJ1-1
v_gene: TRBV11-3
abundance: few
d_gene: -

CDR3aa: CASSQESVGRWLSSYEQYF
CDR3nt: TGTGCCAGCAGCCAGGAGTCGGTGGGCAGGTGGCTTAGCTCCTACGAGCAGTACTTC
j_gene: TRBJ2-7
v_gene: TRBV4-2
abundance: once
d_gene: -

CDR3aa: CASSLDWADRTTGELFF
CDR3nt: TGTGCCAGCAGCTTAGATTGGGCGGACAGGACCACCGGGGAGCTGTTTTTT
j_gene: TRBJ2-2
v_gene: TRBV7-8
abundance: -
d_gene: TRBD1

CDR3aa: CSVVFGTEYGYTF
CDR3nt: TGCAGCGTTGTTTTTGGGACGGAGTATGGCTACACCTTC
j_gene: TRBJ1-2
v_gene: TRBV29-1
abundance: -
d_gene: -

CDR3aa: CSEKAYNEQFF
CDR3nt: TGCAGCGAAAAGGCGTACAATGAGCAGTTCTTC
j_gene: TRBJ2-1
v_gene: TRBV29-1
abundance: -
d_gene: -

CDR3aa: CASYPRAGGDKNIQYF
CDR3nt: TGTGCCAGCTACCCCCGGGCGGGAGGAGACAAAAACATTCAGTACTTC
j_gene: TRBJ2-4
v_gene: TRBV28
abundance: -
d_gene: TRBD2

CDR3aa: CASSVFAGSYNEQFF
CDR3nt: TGTGCCAGCAGCGTTTTTGCGGGCTCCTACAATGAGCAGTTCTTC
j_gene: TRBJ2-1
v_gene: TRBV9
abundance: -
d_gene: -

CDR3aa: CASSNTGGDGYTF
CDR3nt: TGCGCCAGCAGCAACACAGGGGGCGATGGCTACACCTTC
j_gene: TRBJ1-2
v_gene: TRBV5-1
abundance: -
d_gene: TRBD1

CDR3aa: CASSQRLAASSTDTQYF
CDR3nt: TGTGCCAGCAGTCAGCGACTAGCGGCCTCTAGCACAGATACGCAGTATTTT
j_gene: TRBJ2-3
v_gene: TRBV7-3
abundance: -
d_gene: TRBD2

CDR3aa: CASSLFLWDGREGIIEQYF
CDR3nt: TGTGCCAGCAGCTTATTTCTATGGGACGGCCGGGAGGGAATAATCGAGCAGTACTTC
j_gene: TRBJ2-7
v_gene: TRBV7-3
abundance: -
d_gene: TRBD2

CDR3aa: CASSLGRTGATDTQYF
CDR3nt: TGTGCCAGCAGCTTAGGCCGGACAGGGGCCACAGATACGCAGTATTTT
j_gene: TRBJ2-3
v_gene: TRBV13
abundance: -
d_gene: TRBD1

CDR3aa: CASSLGDSFYEQYF
CDR3nt: TGTGCCAGCAGCTTGGGGGACAGCTTCTACGAGCAGTACTTC
j_gene: TRBJ2-7
v_gene: TRBV5-6
abundance: once
d_gene: TRBD1

CDR3aa: CASSSGTGGYNEQFF
CDR3nt: TGTGCCAGCAGTTCCGGGACAGGGGGTTACAATGAGCAGTTCTTC
j_gene: TRBJ2-1
v_gene: TRBV27
abundance: -
d_gene: TRBD1

CDR3aa: CSVEVTGKSFYEQYF
CDR3nt: TGCAGCGTTGAAGTGACGGGCAAATCTTTCTACGAGCAGTACTTC
j_gene: TRBJ2-7
v_gene: TRBV29-1
abundance: -
d_gene: -

CDR3aa: CASSLYTETQNTEAFF
CDR3nt: TGTGCCAGCAGCTTATATACAGAGACACAGAACACTGAAGCTTTCTTT
j_gene: TRBJ1-1
v_gene: TRBV7-6
abundance: -
d_gene: -

CDR3aa: CSALVWGGAFF
CDR3nt: TGCAGCGCCCTTGTGTGGGGGGGAGCTTTCTTT
j_gene: TRBJ1-1
v_gene: TRBV29-1
abundance: -
d_gene: -

CDR3aa: CASSSLSSGRAPSYNEQFF
CDR3nt: TGTGCCAGCAGTTCCCTATCTAGCGGGAGGGCTCCCTCCTACAATGAGCAGTTCTTC
j_gene: TRBJ2-1
v_gene: TRBV28
abundance: once
d_gene: TRBD2

CDR3aa: CSVGGIVNYGYTF
CDR3nt: TGCAGCGTGGGGGGCATTGTTAACTATGGCTACACCTTC
j_gene: TRBJ1-2
v_gene: TRBV29-1
abundance: -
d_gene: -

CDR3aa: CASSLSYDRRYEQYF
CDR3nt: TGTGCCAGCAGTTTAAGTTATGATAGACGCTACGAGCAGTACTTC
j_gene: TRBJ2-7
v_gene: TRBV28
abundance: -
d_gene: -

CDR3aa: CASSPKWGYEQYF
CDR3nt: TGTGCCAGCAGTCCTAAGTGGGGTTACGAGCAGTACTTC
j_gene: TRBJ2-7
v_gene: TRBV27
abundance: -
d_gene: -

CDR3aa: CASSTPDGLAGGGVQFF
CDR3nt: TGTGCCAGTAGTACGCCGGATGGACTAGCGGGAGGGGGAGTGCAGTTCTTC
j_gene: TRBJ2-1
v_gene: TRBV19
abundance: -
d_gene: TRBD2

CDR3aa: CASSPLMRLAVYNEQFF
CDR3nt: TGTGCCAGCAGTCCACTTATGAGACTAGCGGTCTACAATGAGCAGTTCTTC
j_gene: TRBJ2-1
v_gene: TRBV28
abundance: -
d_gene: TRBD2

CDR3aa: CASSDFRASNQPQHF
CDR3nt: TGTGCCAGCAGTGATTTTCGGGCCAGCAATCAGCCCCAGCATTTT
j_gene: TRBJ1-5
v_gene: TRBV2
abundance: -
d_gene: -

CDR3aa: CASSPRTGFYEQYF
CDR3nt: TGTGCCAGCAGCCCCCGTACAGGTTTTTACGAGCAGTACTTC
j_gene: TRBJ2-7
v_gene: TRBV14
abundance: -
d_gene: -

CDR3aa: CAISEAGRGETQYF
CDR3nt: TGTGCCATCAGTGAGGCCGGCAGGGGTGAGACCCAGTACTTC
j_gene: TRBJ2-5
v_gene: TRBV10-3
abundance: -
d_gene: -

CDR3aa: CASSLIPTIATEAFF
CDR3nt: TGTGCCAGCAGTTTAATCCCGACAATCGCCACTGAAGCTTTCTTT
j_gene: TRBJ1-1
v_gene: TRBV27
abundance: -
d_gene: -

CDR3aa: CASSIGTGGGYTF
CDR3nt: TGTGCCAGTAGTATCGGTACAGGGGGTGGCTACACCTTC
j_gene: TRBJ1-2
v_gene: TRBV19
abundance: -
d_gene: TRBD1

CDR3aa: CASSSGLVPSGELFF
CDR3nt: TGTGCCAGCAGCTCTGGACTAGTGCCTTCCGGGGAGCTGTTTTTT
j_gene: TRBJ2-2
v_gene: TRBV11-3
abundance: -
d_gene: TRBD2

CDR3aa: CASSPYSGRASYEQYF
CDR3nt: TGTGCCAGCAGCCCTTATAGCGGGAGGGCCTCCTACGAGCAGTACTTC
j_gene: TRBJ2-7
v_gene: TRBV27
abundance: -
d_gene: TRBD2

CDR3aa: CASRSYRGLQETQYF
CDR3nt: TGTGCCAGCAGGAGTTATCGGGGTTTACAAGAGACCCAGTACTTC
j_gene: TRBJ2-5
v_gene: TRBV6-1
abundance: -
d_gene: -

CDR3aa: CASSPGGSLGSYNEQFF
CDR3nt: TGTGCCAGCAGCCCCGGGGGCTCTCTGGGGTCCTACAATGAGCAGTTCTTC
j_gene: TRBJ2-1
v_gene: TRBV7-3
abundance: -
d_gene: -

CDR3aa: CASSFRDGDNYGYTF
CDR3nt: TGCGCCAGCAGCTTCCGGGACGGGGACAACTATGGCTACACCTTC
j_gene: TRBJ1-2
v_gene: TRBV5-1
abundance: -
d_gene: -

CDR3aa: CASSLEWTEGQPQHF
CDR3nt: TGTGCCAGCAGCTTAGAGTGGACAGAAGGTCAGCCCCAGCATTTT
j_gene: TRBJ1-5
v_gene: TRBV7-8
abundance: -
d_gene: -

CDR3aa: CASSRDGKTGGVYGYTF
CDR3nt: TGCGCCAGCAGCCGCGATGGAAAGACAGGGGGCGTCTATGGCTACACCTTC
j_gene: TRBJ1-2
v_gene: TRBV4-1
abundance: -
d_gene: TRBD1

CDR3aa: CASSLGHEQYF
CDR3nt: TGTGCCAGCAGTTTAGGCCACGAGCAGTACTTC
j_gene: TRBJ2-7
v_gene: TRBV27
abundance: few
d_gene: -

CDR3aa: CASKRRANMVNEQYF
CDR3nt: TGTGCCAGCAAGAGGAGAGCAAACATGGTGAACGAGCAGTACTTC
j_gene: TRBJ2-7
v_gene: TRBV6-1
abundance: -
d_gene: -

CDR3aa: CSVAGGNGEQYF
CDR3nt: TGCAGCGTTGCTGGGGGTAACGGCGAGCAGTACTTC
j_gene: TRBJ2-7
v_gene: TRBV29-1
abundance: -
d_gene: -

CDR3aa: CASSSSGSRTDTQYF
CDR3nt: TGTGCCAGCAGCTCTAGCGGGAGTCGGACAGATACGCAGTATTTT
j_gene: TRBJ2-3
v_gene: TRBV7-3
abundance: -
d_gene: TRBD2

CDR3aa: CATIPRGQRSTDTQYF
CDR3nt: TGTGCCACCATCCCTCGGGGACAGAGAAGCACAGATACGCAGTATTTT
j_gene: TRBJ2-3
v_gene: TRBV28
abundance: -
d_gene: TRBD1